Listed here are 4 T cell receptor beta chains from one sample, sequenced in a study. TCRdb processed the 5' RACE reads anew with MiXCR; each CDR3 protein has one entry. The table lists approximately 29,000 distinct CDR3 sequences, approximately 30% of them singletons. Sequencing was performed on naive CD4+ T cells sorted from a lymph node. Sample subset: naive CD4+ T cells, CD4+CD45RA+CD25-. The receptors were sampled from a female donor with breast cancer.

This clonotype rates as medium-sized. The V gene is TRBV4-1, the J gene TRBJ1-3; perhaps TRBD1 as D (5 bases). Germline loops: CDR1 MGHRA, CDR2 YSYEKL. The CDR3 has 13 amino acids. Trimming shortened V by 7 bases and J by 4 bases, and 11 bases separated the two germline ends. DNA for the CDR3: TGCGCCAGCATCGGAGGGGAAGGAAACACCATATATTTT. It codes for CASIGGEGNTIYF.

This clonotype was detected a few times. This chain links TRBV7-3 with TRBJ2-5; D is uncertain. This CDR3 is 13 amino acids long. V gave up 2 bases and J gave up 1 base, with 5 bases separating them. Looked up from germline, CDR1 is SGHTA and CDR2 is FQGTGA. The CDR3 loop is CASSLWPQETQYF. Written as DNA, the CDR3 is TGTGCCAGCAGCTTATGGCCCCAAGAGACCCAGTACTTC.

This chain uses TRBV7-2 with TRBJ2-2; TRBD1 matches 11 bases. The germline CDR1 and CDR2 sequences are SGHTA and FQGNSA. V lost 5 bases, J lost 4 bases, and 9 bases stayed unmatched. CDR3 length: 17 residues. The CDR3 coding sequence is TGTGCCAGCAGCCACTACGGACAGGGGGCGATCACCGGGGAGCTGTTTTTT. Encoded protein: CASSHYGQGAITGELFF. Together with reference TRBV7-2 and TRBJ2-2, the CDR3 gives the full variable domain: GAGVSQSPSNKVTEKGKDVELRCDPISGHTALYWYRQSLGQGLEFLIYFQGNSAPDKSGLPSDRFSAERTGGSVSTLTIQRTQQEDSAVYLCASSHYGQGAITGELFFGEGSRLTVL.

Only a few counts were recorded for this clonotype. This chain connects TRBV28 to TRBJ2-5; 8 bases fit TRBD2. With V trimmed by 5 bases and J by 5 bases, 10 bases remained unmatched. The CDR3 consists of 15 residues. In germline, CDR1 is MDHEN, CDR2 SYDVKM. The CDR3 sequence is CASSPGGGDRETQYF. The CDR3 region has the DNA TGTGCCAGCAGTCCGGGGGGGGGCGACCGGGAGACCCAGTACTTC.